What follows are 13 T cell receptor beta chains derived from one specimen sequenced in a study of blood T cell repertoires in COVID-19. Generated by immunoSEQ multiplex PCR, the TCRdb table keeps only in-frame clones and is missing some. The profile covers a few hundred thousand clones, with roughly 89% appearing a single time and around 10% taken by the ten largest. Input material: peripheral blood. These receptors originate from a woman aged 25-40 years with COVID-19, enrolled during active disease.

This clone has only a few counts. V and J are TRBV11-3 and TRBJ2-5; tentative D call: TRBD2 (5 bases). Trimming pared 5 bases from V and 2 bases from J, leaving 6 bases between. The CDR3 is 12 amino acids. CDR1 is SGHNT and CDR2 is YENEEA in the germline V gene. CDR3 sequence reads: CASSRTQETQYF. The CDR3 nucleotides read TGTGCCAGCAGCCGGACTCAAGAGACCCAGTACTTC. The whole variable domain, filled in from reference TRBV11-3 and TRBJ2-5, reads EAGVVQSPRYKIIEKKQPVAFWCNPISGHNTLYWYLQNLGQGPELLIRYENEEAVDDSQLPKDRFSAERLKGVDSTLKIQPAELGDSAVYLCASSRTQETQYFGPGTRLLVL.

The V gene is TRBV7-7, the J gene TRBJ2-1; D call uncertain. Germline V gives CDR1 SSHAT, CDR2 FNYEAQ (reference sequence). The CDR3 spans 13 residues. Trimming left V 5 bases short and J 6 bases short, with 11 bases between. DNA of the CDR3: TGTGCCAGCAGCGCCTCCCGAGGCAATGAGCAGTTCTTC. This sequence encodes CASSASRGNEQFF.

The CDR3 spells CASSGLPGSNQPQHF. CDR3 in DNA: TGCGCCAGCAGCGGACTCCCCGGTTCTAATCAGCCCCAGCATTTT. The V call is TRBV5-1, the J call TRBJ1-5; D uncertain. Trimming removed 4 bases from V and 4 bases from J, with 15 bases in between. The CDR3 extends over 15 amino acids. Germline V gives CDR1 SGHRS, CDR2 YFSETQ.

The chain employs TRBV5-1 and TRBJ1-5; no reliable D call. The CDR3 sequence is 15 residues long. Germline V gene data show CDR1 as SGHRS and CDR2 as YFSETQ. Deletions cut 1 base from V and 3 bases from J, with 11 bases between. The chain's CDR3 is CASSLWAGSNQPQHF. CDR3 DNA sequence: TGCGCCAGCAGCTTGTGGGCAGGCTCCAATCAGCCCCAGCATTTT.

V gene TRBV29-1 combines with J gene TRBJ1-1; D perhaps matches TRBD1 (5 bases). V was cut by 8 bases and J by 2 bases, with 15 bases left in between. The germline V gene encodes CDR1 SQVTM and CDR2 ANQGSEA. This CDR3 comprises 13 residues. In nucleotides, the CDR3 is TGCAGCCCCGCAGGGATGGGTAACACTGAAGCTTTCTTT. The encoded protein is CSPAGMGNTEAFF.

The chain combines TRBV19 with TRBJ1-2; TRBD1 matches 7 bases. Germline V gene lookup returns CDR1 LNHDA and CDR2 SQIVND (reference sequence). The CDR3 loop spans 14 amino acids. Trimming removed 3 bases from V and 5 bases from J; junction bases left unmatched: 6. The CDR3 loop is CASSIKGQIYGYTF. The CDR3 DNA is TGTGCCAGTAGTATTAAGGGACAGATTTATGGCTACACCTTC.

The V and J genes are TRBV4-1 and TRBJ2-7; maybe TRBD2 (6 bases). Trimming shortened V by 0 bases and J by 5 bases, and 8 bases separated the two germline ends. Germline V gives CDR1 MGHRA, CDR2 YSYEKL. CDR3 length: 13 amino acids. The CDR3: CASSQDWGDEQYF. The DNA for the CDR3 is TGCGCCAGCAGCCAAGATTGGGGGGACGAGCAGTACTTC.

The chain has TRBV11-2 and TRBJ2-1, with D unresolved. V lost 0 bases and J 4 bases, leaving 4 bases between the germline ends. The CDR3 length is 13 residues. Germline CDR1 SGHAT, CDR2 FQNNGV. CDR3 protein: CASSLEAYNEQFF. CDR3 nucleotides: TGTGCCAGCAGCTTAGAGGCTTACAATGAGCAGTTCTTC.

V usage is TRBV6-5 and J usage is TRBJ1-1; no firm D call. Germline CDR1 is MNHEY and CDR2 is SVGAGI. V gave up 7 bases and J gave up 3 bases, with 18 bases separating them. The CDR3 loop spans 15 amino acids. The CDR3 DNA reads as TGTGCCAGCAAATCCCCGGGAGCCTGGGACACTGAAGCTTTCTTT. This sequence encodes CASKSPGAWDTEAFF.

CDR3 sequence (DNA): TGTGCCAGCAGCTTAGGGGGGAGGCCCGAACAAGAGACCCAGTACTTC. Its translation is CASSLGGRPEQETQYF. The chain has TRBV11-3 and TRBJ2-5; possible D gene TRBD2, 6 bases. This CDR3 spans 16 amino acids. The germline gives CDR1 SGHNT, CDR2 YENEEA. V was pared by 1 base and J by 2 bases, with 14 bases between.

The CDR3 region is CASSYHRDRGPNEQFF. CDR3 in DNA: TGTGCCAGCAGTTACCACCGGGACAGGGGGCCCAATGAGCAGTTCTTC. The J gene is TRBJ2-1, the V gene TRBV6-5; 12 bases align to TRBD1. Trimming cost V 2 bases and J 6 bases; bases outside gene matches: 5. This CDR3 region has 16 residues. Germline V gene lookup returns CDR1 MNHEY and CDR2 SVGAGI.

Turning to this clone: Likely a read error: the CDR3 ends without its conserved phenylalanine or tryptophan. It is unclear where the CDR3 begins or ends on the DNA, so no DNA is shown, and the CDR3 is as TCRdb lists it. This sequence joins TRBV1 and TRBJ1-6; TRBD1, the table's D call, was not compared with the DNA. TRBV1 is deemed a pseudogene. The CDR3 has 13 residues if both end residues are counted. This CDR3 is CTSSQVTDSGRRE.

DNA of the CDR3: TGTGCCAGTACCACACCCGACAGGGCTGGCTACACCTTC. This translates into CASTTPDRAGYTF. The chain carries TRBV19 and TRBJ1-2; 7 bases line up with TRBD1. This CDR3 has 13 amino acids. V shed 7 bases and J 7 bases; nucleotides not matched to a gene: 9. CDR1 and CDR2 from the germline V gene are LNHDA and SQIVND (reference sequence).